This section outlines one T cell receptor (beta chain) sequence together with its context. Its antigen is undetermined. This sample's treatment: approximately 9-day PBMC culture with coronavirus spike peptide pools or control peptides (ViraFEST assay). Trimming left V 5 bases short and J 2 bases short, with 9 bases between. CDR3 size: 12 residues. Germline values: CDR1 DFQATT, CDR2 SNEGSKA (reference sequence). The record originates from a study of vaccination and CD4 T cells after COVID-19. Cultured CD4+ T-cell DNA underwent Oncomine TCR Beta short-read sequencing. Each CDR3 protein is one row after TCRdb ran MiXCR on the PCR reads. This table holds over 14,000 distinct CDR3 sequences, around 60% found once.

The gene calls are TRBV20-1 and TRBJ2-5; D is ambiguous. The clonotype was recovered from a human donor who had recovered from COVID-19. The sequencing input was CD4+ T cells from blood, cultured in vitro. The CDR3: CSAYLSQETQYF. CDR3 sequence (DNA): TGCAGTGCTTATCTATCACAAGAGACCCAGTACTTC.